Presented here are 21 T cell receptor beta chains from one specimen sequenced in a study of T-cell reconstitution after alpha-beta-depleted transplantation in children. Unique molecular identifiers were incorporated during preparation of the TCRbeta library. Using its own MiXCR run on the PCR reads, TCRdb lists one record per CDR3 protein. Of 350,000 to 450,000 distinct CDR3 sequences listed, about a fifth are singletons. Material: PBMCs from the stem cell graft donor, obtained from the stem cell graft. These receptors came from a human donor who donated a stem cell graft to a child with acute myeloid leukemia.

This clonotype occurred many times. The chain joins TRBV29-1 to TRBJ2-4, with unresolved D. CDR1 and CDR2 (germline): SQVTM, ANQGSEA. The CDR3 has 10 residues. V gave up 4 bases and J gave up 5 bases, with 3 bases separating them. CDR3 in DNA: TGCAGCGTTGTACAAAACATTCAGTACTTC. This encodes CSVVQNIQYF.

This clonotype was observed a few times. V gene TRBV12-3 or TRBV12-4 combines with J gene TRBJ2-7; 7 nucleotides align to TRBD2. There are 12 residues in the CDR3. After removal of 3 bases from V and 9 bases from J, the junction contained 5 bases not matched to a gene. The CDR3 DNA is TGTGCCAGCAGTTTGGGCGGGAGCTGGCAGTACTTC. It specifies CASSLGGSWQYF.

There are a few counts of this clonotype. V is TRBV7-2 and J is TRBJ2-2; D call uncertain. The CDR3 length is 14 residues. The ends were cut back, 0 bases at V and 4 bases at J, with 6 bases in the middle. The germline CDR1 and CDR2 sequences are SGHTA and FQGNSA. The chain's CDR3 is CASSLAVVTGELFF. The CDR3 DNA follows: TGTGCCAGCAGCTTAGCGGTTGTCACCGGGGAGCTGTTTTTT.

V usage is TRBV24-1 and J usage is TRBJ2-1; a weak D match, TRBD1 (6 bases). The CDR3 length is 14 residues. CDR1 is KGHDR, CDR2 SFDVKD, per germline. V was shortened by 12 bases and J by 6 bases, with 20 bases between the two germline ends. The CDR3 nucleotides are TGTGCCCCAGGAGCCGGGACACTACTCAATGAGCAGTTCTTC. Protein sequence: CAPGAGTLLNEQFF.

V is TRBV28 and J is TRBJ1-2, with no clear D. Deletions cut 3 bases from V and 5 bases from J, with 10 bases between. This CDR3 spans 13 amino acids. Germline CDR1 is MDHEN and CDR2 is SYDVKM. In DNA, the CDR3 is TGTGCCAGCAGTTTGGCTATACTATATGGCTACACCTTC. This codes for CASSLAILYGYTF.

This clonotype was recorded at least ten times. The J gene is TRBJ2-1, the V gene TRBV20-1; perhaps TRBD1 as D (5 bases). V shed 0 bases and J shed 4 bases, with 10 bases lying between them. The germline gives CDR1 DFQATT, CDR2 SNEGSKA (reference sequence). This CDR3 is 14 amino acids long. The CDR3 here is CSAREGVGYNEQFF. The CDR3 DNA follows: TGCAGTGCTAGAGAAGGGGTTGGGTACAATGAGCAGTTCTTC.

In this sample, this clonotype turned up a few times. The V and J genes are TRBV10-3 and TRBJ2-7; tentatively, D is TRBD1 (6 bases). This CDR3 comprises 12 residues. Germline V gives CDR1 ENHRY, CDR2 SYGVKD. V shed 6 bases and J shed 2 bases, with 8 bases lying between them. The CDR3 is CAIRTGPYEQYF. The CDR3 DNA follows: TGTGCCATCAGGACAGGACCCTACGAGCAGTACTTC.

This clonotype showed up many times. The rearrangement links TRBV5-1 to TRBJ1-2, with 7 bases identical to TRBD1. CDR1 is SGHRS and CDR2 is YFSETQ in the germline V gene. Trimming removed 0 bases from V and 3 bases from J; junction bases left unmatched: 2. The CDR3 totals 14 residues. CDR3 sequence (DNA): TGCGCCAGCAGCTTGGGACAGGGAGACTATGGCTACACCTTC. Amino acid sequence: CASSLGQGDYGYTF.

This clonotype was counted only a few times. The chain is built from TRBV5-1 and TRBJ1-1; D not resolved. This CDR3 contains 11 residues. Germline CDR1 SGHRS, CDR2 YFSETQ. Deletions cut 4 bases from V and 7 bases from J, with 8 bases between. The CDR3 DNA reads TGCGCCAGCAGCGAGGATGTTGAAGCTTTCTTT. This gives the protein CASSEDVEAFF.

This clonotype was seen only a few times. CDR3 sequence: CASTADPTGSTEAFF. The DNA for the CDR3 is TGTGCCAGCACCGCCGACCCCACAGGGAGCACTGAAGCTTTCTTT. The V gene is TRBV12-3 or TRBV12-4, the J gene TRBJ1-1; D is possibly TRBD1 (6 bases). CDR3 size: 15 residues. Trimming took off 7 bases at V and 4 bases at J, with 19 bases between the two ends.

This clonotype was counted at least ten times. This chain connects TRBV28 to TRBJ1-3; D gene unclear. V lost 6 bases, J lost 2 bases, and 11 bases lay in between. This CDR3 spans 14 amino acids. The germline gives CDR1 MDHEN, CDR2 SYDVKM. Here the CDR3 reads CASSKGMAGNTIYF. CDR3 bases: TGTGCCAGCAGCAAGGGAATGGCTGGAAACACCATATATTTT. Filled out from reference TRBV28 and TRBJ1-3, the complete variable domain reads DVKVTQSSRYLVKRTGEKVFLECVQDMDHENMFWYRQDPGLGLRLIYFSYDVKMKEKGDIPEGYSVSREKKERFSLILESASTNQTSMYLCASSKGMAGNTIYFGEGSWLTVV.

This clonotype was seen a few times. The chain couples TRBV4-3 to TRBJ1-1, with TRBD1 matching 7 bases. Germline loops: CDR1 LGHNA, CDR2 YSLEER. With V trimmed by 0 bases and J by 5 bases, 0 bases remained unmatched. This CDR3 comprises 13 residues. In nucleotides, the CDR3 is TGCGCCAGCAGCCAAGAACAGGGGACTGAAGCTTTCTTT. Translating gives CASSQEQGTEAFF.

The rearrangement uses TRBV6-1 and TRBJ1-5; D unresolved. Trimming stripped 2 bases from V and 3 bases from J, with 11 bases between. The CDR3 is 15 residues long. CDR1 is MNHNS and CDR2 is SASEGT in the germline V gene. This CDR3 is CASSERGRINQPQHF. In DNA, the CDR3 is TGTGCCAGCAGTGAACGAGGGCGGATCAATCAGCCCCAGCATTTT.

This chain links TRBV29-1 with TRBJ2-3; D gene unclear. From germline, CDR1 is SQVTM and CDR2 ANQGSEA. The CDR3 sequence is 11 residues long. CDR3 loop: CSHSQGDTQYF. CDR3 in DNA: TGCAGTCACAGTCAAGGGGATACGCAGTATTTT.

The chain carries TRBV5-1 and TRBJ2-3, with D uncertain. The germline V gene encodes CDR1 SGHRS and CDR2 YFSETQ. Trimming removed 0 bases at V and 4 bases at J, with 9 bases between. This CDR3 comprises 14 residues. The CDR3 bases are TGCGCCAGCAGCTTGGGGCAGAGAGCAGATACGCAGTATTTT. Translation gives CASSLGQRADTQYF.

The CDR3, as DNA: TGTGCCAGCAGTTTCGGGGGAAGGGGCTCCTACAATGAGCAGTTCTTC. Translating it yields CASSFGGRGSYNEQFF. The rearrangement joins TRBV12-3 or TRBV12-4 to TRBJ2-1; D is possibly TRBD2 (6 bases). V was cut by 3 bases and J by 0 bases, with 12 bases left in between. The CDR3 consists of 16 residues.

V gene TRBV21-1 combines with J gene TRBJ2-2; the D call of TRBD1 is as the table states it, not checked on the DNA. TRBV21-1 is classified as a pseudogene. The CDR3 is made up of 16 amino acids. CDR3 loop: CASSKGYRANTGELFF. The CDR3 nucleotides read TGTGCCAGCAGCAAAGGGTACAGGGCGAACACCGGGGAGCTGTTTTTT.

This chain connects TRBV20-1 to TRBJ1-3; no firm D call. V was trimmed by 7 bases and J by 8 bases, leaving 18 bases between them. This CDR3 spans 13 amino acids. Germline values: CDR1 DFQATT, CDR2 SNEGSKA (reference sequence). The DNA of the CDR3 is TGCAGTGTGGGTGCCGGGTATTTGGACACCATATATTTT. Protein: CSVGAGYLDTIYF.

This clonotype showed up just a few times. The rearrangement joins TRBV12-3 or TRBV12-4 to TRBJ2-2; possible D gene TRBD1, 6 bases. The CDR3 runs to 13 residues. Deletions cut 6 bases from V and 5 bases from J, with 10 bases between. The CDR3 here is CASSSTGTGELFF. The DNA of the CDR3 is TGTGCCAGCAGCAGTACAGGGACCGGGGAGCTGTTTTTT.

This clonotype has just a few counts. The CDR3 nucleotides are TGTGCCAGCAGCCCGACCCGGTCCTCGAACACCGGGGAGCTGTTTTTT. It is translated as CASSPTRSSNTGELFF. J is TRBJ2-2 and V is TRBV5-5; D is ambiguous. V dropped 4 bases and J dropped 0 bases, with 13 bases sitting between them. Germline-derived CDR1 and CDR2 are SGHKS and YYEKEE (reference sequence). CDR3 size: 16 residues. Full variable domain (rest looked up from reference TRBV5-5 and TRBJ2-2): DAGVTQSPTHLIKTRGQQVTLRCSPISGHKSVSWYQQVLGQGPQFIFQYYEKEERGRGNFPDRFSARQFPNYSSELNVNALLLGDSALYLCASSPTRSSNTGELFFGEGSRLTVL.

This clonotype was seen a few times. The V gene is TRBV9, the J gene TRBJ2-7, with 8 bases fitting TRBD2. The V gene end was trimmed by 0 bases and the J gene end by 2 bases; junction bases not matched to a gene: 4. The germline V gene encodes CDR1 SGDLS and CDR2 YYNGEE. CDR3 length equals 15 residues. As DNA, the CDR3 is TGTGCCAGCAGCGTAGGAGGCGGGAGGCCCTACGAGCAGTACTTC. Its protein is CASSVGGGRPYEQYF.